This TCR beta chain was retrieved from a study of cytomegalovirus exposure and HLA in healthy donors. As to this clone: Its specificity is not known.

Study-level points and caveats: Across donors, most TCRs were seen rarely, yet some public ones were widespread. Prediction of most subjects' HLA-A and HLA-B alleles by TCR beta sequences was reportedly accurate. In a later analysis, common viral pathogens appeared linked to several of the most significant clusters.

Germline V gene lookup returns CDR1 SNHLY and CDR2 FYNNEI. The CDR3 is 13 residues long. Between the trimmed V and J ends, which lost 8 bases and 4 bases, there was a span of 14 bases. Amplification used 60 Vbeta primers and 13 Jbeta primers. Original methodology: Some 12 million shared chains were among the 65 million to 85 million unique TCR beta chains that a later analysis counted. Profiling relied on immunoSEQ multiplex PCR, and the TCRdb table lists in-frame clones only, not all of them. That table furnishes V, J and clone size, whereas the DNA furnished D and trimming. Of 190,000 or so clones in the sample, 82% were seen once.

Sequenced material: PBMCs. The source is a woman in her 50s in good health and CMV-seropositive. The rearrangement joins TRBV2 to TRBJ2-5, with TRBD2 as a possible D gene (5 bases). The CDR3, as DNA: TGTGCCAGCTGCCGGGGTTCGTTAGAGACCCAGTACTTC. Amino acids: CASCRGSLETQYF.